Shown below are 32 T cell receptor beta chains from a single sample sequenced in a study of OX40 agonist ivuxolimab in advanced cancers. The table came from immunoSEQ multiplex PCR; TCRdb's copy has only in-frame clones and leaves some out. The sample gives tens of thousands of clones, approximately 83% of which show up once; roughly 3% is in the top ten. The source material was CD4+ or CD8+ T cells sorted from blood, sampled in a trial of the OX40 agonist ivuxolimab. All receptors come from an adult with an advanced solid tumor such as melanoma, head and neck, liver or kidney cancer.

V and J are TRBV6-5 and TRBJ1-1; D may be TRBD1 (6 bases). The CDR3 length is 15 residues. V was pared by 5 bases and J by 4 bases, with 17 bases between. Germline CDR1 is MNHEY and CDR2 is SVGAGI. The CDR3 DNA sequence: TGTGCCAGCAGTACCAGCAGGGGATGGGCCACTGAAGCTTTCTTT. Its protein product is CASSTSRGWATEAFF.

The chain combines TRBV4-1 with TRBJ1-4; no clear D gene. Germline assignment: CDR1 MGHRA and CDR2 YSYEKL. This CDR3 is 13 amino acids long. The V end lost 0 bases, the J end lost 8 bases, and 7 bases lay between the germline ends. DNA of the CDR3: TGCGCCAGCAGCCAAGATTGGGTGGAAAAACTGTTTTTT. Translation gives CASSQDWVEKLFF.

The CDR3 DNA is TGTGCCAGCAGCCTGCGCGGGGGCTGGCAGTTCTTC. Protein: CASSLRGGWQFF. The gene calls are TRBV5-8 and TRBJ2-1; TRBD2 is a possible D gene (7 bases). This CDR3 has 12 residues. Germline V gives CDR1 SGHTS, CDR2 YDEGEE. V was cut by 4 bases and J by 12 bases, with 14 bases left in between.

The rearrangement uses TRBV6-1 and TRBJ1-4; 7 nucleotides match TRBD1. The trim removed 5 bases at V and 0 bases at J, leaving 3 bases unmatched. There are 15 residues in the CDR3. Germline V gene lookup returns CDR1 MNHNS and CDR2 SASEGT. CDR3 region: CASSRGQATNEKLFF. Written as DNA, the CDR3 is TGTGCCAGCAGTAGAGGACAGGCAACTAATGAAAAACTGTTTTTT.

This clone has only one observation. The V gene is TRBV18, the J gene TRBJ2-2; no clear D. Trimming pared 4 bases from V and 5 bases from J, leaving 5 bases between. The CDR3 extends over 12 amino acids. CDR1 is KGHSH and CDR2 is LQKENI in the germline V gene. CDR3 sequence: CASSLETGELFF. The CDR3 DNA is TGTGCCAGCTCACTGGAGACCGGGGAGCTGTTTTTT.

CDR3 bases: TGCGCCAGCAGCTTGGGTAGCGGGTTGCCCCAAGAGACCCAGTACTTC. It codes for CASSLGSGLPQETQYF. The chain uses TRBV5-1 and TRBJ2-5; 7 nucleotides agree with TRBD2. V gave up 0 bases and J gave up 1 base; unmatched junction bases: 6. Germline V gene data show CDR1 as SGHRS and CDR2 as YFSETQ. This CDR3 has 16 amino acids.

In DNA, the CDR3 is TGTGCCAGCAGCCCCTATGAGGATTCACCCCTCCACTTT. It yields the protein CASSPYEDSPLHF. V and J are TRBV7-2 and TRBJ1-6; D unresolved. Germline V gene sequence: CDR1 SGHTA, CDR2 FQGNSA. The CDR3 consists of 13 residues. V was cut by 5 bases and J by 8 bases, with 10 bases left in between.

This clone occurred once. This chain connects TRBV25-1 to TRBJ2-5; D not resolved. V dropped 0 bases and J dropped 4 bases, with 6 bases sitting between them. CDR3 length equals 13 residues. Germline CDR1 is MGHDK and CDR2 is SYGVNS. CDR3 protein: CASSEYYGETQYF. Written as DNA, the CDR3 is TGTGCCAGCAGTGAATATTATGGAGAGACCCAGTACTTC.

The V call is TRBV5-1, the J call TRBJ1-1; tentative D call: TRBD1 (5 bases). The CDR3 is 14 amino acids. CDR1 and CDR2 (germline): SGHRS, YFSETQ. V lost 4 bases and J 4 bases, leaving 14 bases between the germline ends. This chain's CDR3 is CASSVATQGTEAFF. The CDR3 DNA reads TGCGCCAGCAGCGTAGCGACCCAGGGCACTGAAGCTTTCTTT.

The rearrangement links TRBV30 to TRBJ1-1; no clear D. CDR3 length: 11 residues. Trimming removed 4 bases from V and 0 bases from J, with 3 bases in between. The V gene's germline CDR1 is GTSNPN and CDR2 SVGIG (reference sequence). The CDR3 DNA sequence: TGTGCCTGGACCTTGAACACTGAAGCTTTCTTT. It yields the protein CAWTLNTEAFF.

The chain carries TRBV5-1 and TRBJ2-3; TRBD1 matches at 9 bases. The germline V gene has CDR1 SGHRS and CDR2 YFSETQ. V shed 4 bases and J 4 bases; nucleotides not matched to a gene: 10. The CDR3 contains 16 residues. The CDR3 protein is CASSPGQGRRADTQYF. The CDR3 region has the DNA TGCGCCAGCAGCCCCGGACAGGGGAGAAGGGCAGATACGCAGTATTTT. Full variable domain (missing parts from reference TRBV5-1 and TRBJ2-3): KAGVTQTPRYLIKTRGQQVTLSCSPISGHRSVSWYQQTPGQGLQFLFEYFSETQRNKGNFPGRFSGRQFSNSRSEMNVSTLELGDSALYLCASSPGQGRRADTQYFGPGTRLTVL.

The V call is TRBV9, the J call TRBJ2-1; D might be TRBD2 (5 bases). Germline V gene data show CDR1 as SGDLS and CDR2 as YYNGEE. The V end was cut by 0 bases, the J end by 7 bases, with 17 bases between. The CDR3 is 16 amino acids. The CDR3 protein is CASSVGGWGETNEQFF. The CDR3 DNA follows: TGTGCCAGCAGCGTAGGAGGGTGGGGTGAAACTAATGAGCAGTTCTTC.

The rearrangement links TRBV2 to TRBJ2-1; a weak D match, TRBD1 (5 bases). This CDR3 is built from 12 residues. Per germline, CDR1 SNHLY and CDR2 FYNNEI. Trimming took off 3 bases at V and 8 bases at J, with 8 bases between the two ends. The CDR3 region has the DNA TGTGCCAGCAGTGAGCAGGGCTATGAGCAGTTCTTC. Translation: CASSEQGYEQFF.

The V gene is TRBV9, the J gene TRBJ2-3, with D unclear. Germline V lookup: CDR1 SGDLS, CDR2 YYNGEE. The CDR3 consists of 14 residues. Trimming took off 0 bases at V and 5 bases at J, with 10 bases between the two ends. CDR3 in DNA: TGTGCCAGCAGCGTAGCGGCGACTGGAGATACGCAGTATTTT. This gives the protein CASSVAATGDTQYF.

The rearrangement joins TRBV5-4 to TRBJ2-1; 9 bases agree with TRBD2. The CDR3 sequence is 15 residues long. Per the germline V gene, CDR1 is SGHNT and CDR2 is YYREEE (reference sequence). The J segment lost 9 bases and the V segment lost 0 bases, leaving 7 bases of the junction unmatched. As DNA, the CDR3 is TGTGCCAGCAGCTTGGATGGCGGGGGGGCCGGTGAGCAGTTCTTC. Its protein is CASSLDGGGAGEQFF.

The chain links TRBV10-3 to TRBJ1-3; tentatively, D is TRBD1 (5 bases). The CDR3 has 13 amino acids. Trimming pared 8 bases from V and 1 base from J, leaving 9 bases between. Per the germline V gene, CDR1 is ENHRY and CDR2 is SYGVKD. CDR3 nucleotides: TGTGCCATCCGGGGGGGATCTGGAAACACCATATATTTT. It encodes CAIRGGSGNTIYF.

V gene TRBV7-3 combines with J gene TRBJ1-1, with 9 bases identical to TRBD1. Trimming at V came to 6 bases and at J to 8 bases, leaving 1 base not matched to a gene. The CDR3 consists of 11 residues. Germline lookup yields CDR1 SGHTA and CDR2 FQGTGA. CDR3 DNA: TGTGCCAGCAGGGGGACAGGGGAAGCTTTCTTT. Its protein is CASRGTGEAFF.

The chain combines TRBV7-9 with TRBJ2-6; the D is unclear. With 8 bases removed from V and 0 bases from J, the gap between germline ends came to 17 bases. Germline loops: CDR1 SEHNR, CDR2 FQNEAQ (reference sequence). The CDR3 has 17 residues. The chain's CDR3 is CASAPRATGSGANVLTF. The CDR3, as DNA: TGTGCCAGCGCCCCTAGGGCGACCGGCTCTGGGGCCAACGTCCTGACTTTC.

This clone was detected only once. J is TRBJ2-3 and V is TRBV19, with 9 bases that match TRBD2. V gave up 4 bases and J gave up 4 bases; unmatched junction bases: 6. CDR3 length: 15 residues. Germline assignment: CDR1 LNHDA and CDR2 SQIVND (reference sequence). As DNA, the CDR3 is TGTGCCAGTAGTAACACCGGGACTAGCCCAGATACGCAGTATTTT. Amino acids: CASSNTGTSPDTQYF.

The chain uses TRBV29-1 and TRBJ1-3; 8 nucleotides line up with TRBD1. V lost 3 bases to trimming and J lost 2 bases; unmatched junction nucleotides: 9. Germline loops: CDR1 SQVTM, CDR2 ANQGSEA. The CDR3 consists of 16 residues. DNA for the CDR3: TGCAGCGTTGATAGTTCTGGGACAGGTCCTGGAAACACCATATATTTT. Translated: CSVDSSGTGPGNTIYF.

The CDR3 bases are TGTGCCAGCAGTGAGGGACGGACTTATCAGCCCCAGCATTTT. It yields the protein CASSEGRTYQPQHF. The rearrangement uses TRBV6-1 and TRBJ1-5; D might be TRBD1 (5 bases). Per the germline V gene, CDR1 is MNHNS and CDR2 is SASEGT. The CDR3 consists of 14 residues. V lost 3 bases and J 5 bases, leaving 11 bases between the germline ends.

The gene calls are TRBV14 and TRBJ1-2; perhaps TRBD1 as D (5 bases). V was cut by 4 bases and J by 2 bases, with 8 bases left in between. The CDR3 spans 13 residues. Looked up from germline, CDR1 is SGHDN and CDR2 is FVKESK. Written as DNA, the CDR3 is TGTGCCAGCAGCCGAGCAGGGAACTATGGCTACACCTTC. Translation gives CASSRAGNYGYTF.

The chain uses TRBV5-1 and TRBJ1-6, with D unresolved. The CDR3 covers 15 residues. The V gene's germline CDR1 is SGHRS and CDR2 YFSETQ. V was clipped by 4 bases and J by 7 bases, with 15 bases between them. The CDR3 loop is CASSASGKENSPLHF. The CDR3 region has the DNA TGCGCCAGCAGCGCCTCCGGAAAGGAAAATTCACCCCTCCACTTT.

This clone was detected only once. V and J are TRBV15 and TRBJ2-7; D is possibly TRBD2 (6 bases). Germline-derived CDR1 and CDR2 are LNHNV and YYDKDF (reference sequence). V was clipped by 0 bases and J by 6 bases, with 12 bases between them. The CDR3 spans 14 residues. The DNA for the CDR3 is TGTGCCACCAGCAGAGAAAGGAGGGCTGGCGAGCAGTACTTC. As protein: CATSRERRAGEQYF.

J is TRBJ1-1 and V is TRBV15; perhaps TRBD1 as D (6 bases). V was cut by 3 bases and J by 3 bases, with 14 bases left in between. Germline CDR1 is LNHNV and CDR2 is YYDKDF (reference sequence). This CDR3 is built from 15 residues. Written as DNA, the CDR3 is TGTGCCACCAGCAGGTACAGGGAGGCGGACACTGAAGCTTTCTTT. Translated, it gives CATSRYREADTEAFF.

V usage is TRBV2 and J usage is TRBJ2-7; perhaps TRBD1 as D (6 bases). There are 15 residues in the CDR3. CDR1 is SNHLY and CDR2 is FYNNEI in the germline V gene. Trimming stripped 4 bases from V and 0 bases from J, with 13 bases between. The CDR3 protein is CASSVRGTNSYEQYF. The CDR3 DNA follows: TGTGCCAGCAGTGTAAGGGGGACCAACTCCTACGAGCAGTACTTC.

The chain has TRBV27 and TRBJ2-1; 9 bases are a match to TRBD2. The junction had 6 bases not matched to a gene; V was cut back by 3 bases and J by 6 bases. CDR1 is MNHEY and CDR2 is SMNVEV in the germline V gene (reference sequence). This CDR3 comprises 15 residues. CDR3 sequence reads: CASSFRSGGPNEQFF. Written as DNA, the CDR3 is TGTGCCAGCAGTTTCAGGAGCGGGGGGCCCAATGAGCAGTTCTTC.

This CDR3 reads CASSLGWLAGYNEQFF. As DNA, the CDR3 is TGTGCCAGCAGTTTAGGGTGGCTAGCGGGGTACAATGAGCAGTTCTTC. The rearrangement joins TRBV27 to TRBJ2-1; 9 positions agree with TRBD2. This CDR3 is built from 16 residues. The germline V gene has CDR1 MNHEY and CDR2 SMNVEV (reference sequence). With 2 bases clipped from V and 4 bases from J, the junction kept 6 bases outside the gene matches.

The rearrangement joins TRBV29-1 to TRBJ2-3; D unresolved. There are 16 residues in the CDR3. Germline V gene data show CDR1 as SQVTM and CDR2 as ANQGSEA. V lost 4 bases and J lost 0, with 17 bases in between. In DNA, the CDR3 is TGCAGCGTTGGTGGTCGGTCAGACTCGAGCACAGATACGCAGTATTTT. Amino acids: CSVGGRSDSSTDTQYF.

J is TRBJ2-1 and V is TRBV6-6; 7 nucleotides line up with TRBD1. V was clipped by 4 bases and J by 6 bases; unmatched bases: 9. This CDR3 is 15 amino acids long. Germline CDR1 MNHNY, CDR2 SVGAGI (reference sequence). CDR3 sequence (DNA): TGTGCCAGCAGTTCGCGACAGGGCAATACCAATGAGCAGTTCTTC. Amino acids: CASSSRQGNTNEQFF.

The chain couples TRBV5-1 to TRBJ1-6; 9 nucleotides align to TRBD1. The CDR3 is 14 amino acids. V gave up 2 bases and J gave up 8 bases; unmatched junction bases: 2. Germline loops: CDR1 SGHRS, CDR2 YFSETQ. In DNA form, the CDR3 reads TGCGCCAGCAGCTTCGACAGGGGGGATTCACCCCTCCACTTT. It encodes CASSFDRGDSPLHF.

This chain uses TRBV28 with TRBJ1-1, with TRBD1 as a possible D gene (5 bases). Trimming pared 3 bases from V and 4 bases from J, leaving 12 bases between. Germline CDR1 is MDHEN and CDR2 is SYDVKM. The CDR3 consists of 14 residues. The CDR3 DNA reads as TGTGCCAGCAGTTTGTCGGCAGGGACCACTGAAGCTTTCTTT. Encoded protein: CASSLSAGTTEAFF.